This entry lists 31 T cell receptor beta chains sequenced from one sample in a study of control samples from healthy donors and cancer patients. Using immunoSEQ multiplex PCR, the repertoire was profiled, and TCRdb retains in-frame clones only, with some absent. This table holds about 50,000 clones, 94% found once. The sample was blood. These receptors originate from a man aged 25 to 40 in good health.

Concerning this clone itself: Other DNA sequences in this sample translate to the same CDR3. The rearrangement joins TRBV4-2 to TRBJ2-1; maybe TRBD2 (6 bases). Trimming took 4 bases from V and 7 from J, leaving 20 bases between them. Germline CDR1 reads LGHNA; CDR2 reads YNFKEQ. This CDR3 has 16 amino acids. This CDR3 reads CASSPRWRETSNEQFF. CDR3 DNA: TGTGCCAGCAGCCCACGGTGGCGGGAAACAAGTAATGAGCAGTTCTTC.

Here the CDR3 DNA reads TGTGCCAGCAGCTTAGAAAGAATCAGGGGTGATACAGATACGCAGTATTTT. Its translation is CASSLERIRGDTDTQYF. This rearrangement joins TRBV7-8 to TRBJ2-3, with TRBD1 as a possible D gene (6 bases). Trimming pared 1 base from V and 3 bases from J, leaving 17 bases between. The CDR3 length is 17 residues. Germline values: CDR1 SGHVS, CDR2 FQNEAQ.

The V call is TRBV27, the J call TRBJ2-7, with D perhaps TRBD2 (5 bases). This CDR3 has 12 residues. Germline CDR1 is MNHEY and CDR2 is SMNVEV (reference sequence). With 5 bases removed from V and 5 bases from J, the gap between germline ends came to 10 bases. The CDR3 coding sequence is TGTGCCAGCAGTCATCTGGGAGACGAGCAGTACTTC. This encodes CASSHLGDEQYF.

This clone has only one observation. V and J are TRBV6-4 and TRBJ2-1; 9 bases align to TRBD1. The CDR3 loop spans 14 amino acids. Trimming cost V 6 bases and J 7 bases; bases outside gene matches: 7. CDR1 is MRHNA, CDR2 SNTAGT, per germline. CDR3 sequence: CASRAGQGTNEQFF. Written as DNA, the CDR3 is TGTGCCAGCAGAGCCGGACAGGGGACGAATGAGCAGTTCTTC.

The chain has TRBV10-3 and TRBJ2-1; 16 positions match TRBD2. CDR1 and CDR2 (germline): ENHRY, SYGVKD. The ends lost 6 bases at V and 7 bases at J; junction bases unmatched: 12. This CDR3 contains 18 residues. Here the CDR3 DNA reads TGTGCCATCAGCACCGGGACTAGCGGGAGGGCCAGGGGAAATGAGCAGTTCTTC. Encoded protein: CAISTGTSGRARGNEQFF.

This chain uses TRBV6-2 or TRBV6-3 with TRBJ2-7; D ambiguous. Germline CDR1 reads MNHEY; CDR2 reads SVGEGT. With 6 bases removed from V and 9 bases from J, the gap between germline ends came to 18 bases. This CDR3 is built from 13 residues. The CDR3 nucleotides are TGTGCCAGCAGCTATACGCGATATGTGGGGCAGTACTTC. Amino acids: CASSYTRYVGQYF.

The chain employs TRBV29-1 and TRBJ1-1; D is unclear. The germline CDR1 and CDR2 sequences are SQVTM and ANQGSEA. Trimming pared 4 bases from V and 4 bases from J, leaving 4 bases between. The CDR3 length is 10 residues. The CDR3 sequence: CSVGSTEAFF. For the CDR3, the DNA is TGCAGCGTTGGTAGCACTGAAGCTTTCTTT.

This chain uses TRBV14 with TRBJ2-1, with 9 bases lining up with TRBD1. Germline CDR1 reads SGHDN; CDR2 reads FVKESK. The CDR3 loop spans 15 amino acids. Losses at the gene ends were 4 bases for V and 7 bases for J; bases not matched to a gene: 8. In DNA form, the CDR3 reads TGTGCCAGCAGCCCCTGGCGGGACAGGGTTAATGAGCAGTTCTTC. Protein sequence: CASSPWRDRVNEQFF.

The chain links TRBV10-2 to TRBJ2-7; D gene unclear. V lost 7 bases and J lost 0, with 13 bases in between. Per germline, CDR1 WSHSY and CDR2 SAAADI. There are 14 residues in the CDR3. The CDR3 DNA reads TGCGCCAGCACCCCCAACAGCCTCTCCTACGAGCAGTACTTC. Translation: CASTPNSLSYEQYF.

Comments on this clone: Other DNA sequences in the sample encode the same CDR3. This chain joins TRBV28 and TRBJ1-2; unclear D gene. The V end was cut by 3 bases, the J end by 4 bases, with 9 bases between. The CDR3 has 13 residues. Germline CDR1 and CDR2: MDHEN and SYDVKM. CDR3 sequence (DNA): TGTGCCAGCAGTTTTACCGGAGGCTATGGCTACACCTTC. Protein: CASSFTGGYGYTF.

DNA of the CDR3: TGTGCCAGCAGTTTAGTGACTCCTGACTCCTATTCACCCCTCCACTTT. Translation: CASSLVTPDSYSPLHF. V is TRBV27 and J is TRBJ1-6, with D hard to call. The CDR3 runs to 16 residues. Germline V gene data show CDR1 as MNHEY and CDR2 as SMNVEV (reference sequence). Trimming took off 2 bases at V and 8 bases at J, with 16 bases between the two ends.

CDR3 sequence (DNA): TGCGCCAGCAGCGTGGGGGCGAGCGGGGAACTCGCCGGGGAGCTGTTTTTT. It codes for CASSVGASGELAGELFF. V is TRBV5-1 and J is TRBJ2-2; D is perhaps TRBD2 (7 bases). CDR1 SGHRS and CDR2 YFSETQ come from the germline V gene. V was clipped by 4 bases and J by 6 bases, with 22 bases between them. The CDR3 loop spans 17 amino acids.

V usage is TRBV4-3 and J usage is TRBJ1-4, with D uncertain. The CDR3 sequence is 15 residues long. Germline V gives CDR1 LGHNA, CDR2 YSLEER. V was shortened by 2 bases and J by 0 bases, with 7 bases between the two germline ends. The CDR3 DNA follows: TGCGCCAGCAGCCAACTCGGTGCAACTAATGAAAAACTGTTTTTT. It specifies CASSQLGATNEKLFF.

This chain uses TRBV7-9 with TRBJ1-3; D call uncertain. CDR1 SEHNR and CDR2 FQNEAQ come from the germline V gene (reference sequence). Trimming removed 4 bases at V and 4 bases at J, with 17 bases between. The CDR3 spans 16 residues. In nucleotides, the CDR3 is TGTGCCAGCAGCTCCCGTGTAGGATTTATCGGAAACACCATATATTTT. Its protein product is CASSSRVGFIGNTIYF.

This clone was recorded only once. The rearrangement joins TRBV19 to TRBJ1-4; TRBD1 agrees at 11 bases. V shed 5 bases, J shed 2 bases, and the junction held 4 bases outside the gene matches. The CDR3 loop spans 16 amino acids. Per germline, CDR1 LNHDA and CDR2 SQIVND (reference sequence). CDR3 nucleotides: TGTGCCAGTAGTTTGGACAGGGGGCGGACTAATGAAAAACTGTTTTTT. Its protein product is CASSLDRGRTNEKLFF.

This sequence joins TRBV10-3 and TRBJ2-7; D uncertain. Germline lookup yields CDR1 ENHRY and CDR2 SYGVKD. Deletions cut 2 bases from V and 0 bases from J, with 2 bases between. There are 12 residues in the CDR3. CDR3 DNA: TGTGCCATCAGTGAGGGCTCCTACGAGCAGTACTTC. It is translated as CAISEGSYEQYF.

The V gene is TRBV2, the J gene TRBJ2-1, with D perhaps matching TRBD1 or TRBD2 (5 bases each). Trimming took 5 bases from V and 0 from J, leaving 23 bases between them. This CDR3 is built from 19 residues. CDR1 and CDR2 from the germline V gene are SNHLY and FYNNEI. CDR3 nucleotide sequence: TGTGCCAGCAGTACTGGGGGTGGGGCCGGCTTGAGCTCCTACAATGAGCAGTTCTTC. It codes for CASSTGGGAGLSSYNEQFF.

This chain links TRBV28 with TRBJ2-4; either TRBD1 or TRBD2 may supply D (5 bases each). The CDR3 runs 15 residues. Trimming cost V 3 bases and J 0 bases, with 9 bases left between them. The germline V gene encodes CDR1 MDHEN and CDR2 SYDVKM. The CDR3 DNA reads as TGTGCCAGCAGTTTTTCAGGGAGAGCCAAAAACATTCAGTACTTC. Its translation is CASSFSGRAKNIQYF. Filled out from reference TRBV28 and TRBJ2-4, the complete variable domain reads DVKVTQSSRYLVKRTGEKVFLECVQDMDHENMFWYRQDPGLGLRLIYFSYDVKMKEKGDIPEGYSVSREKKERFSLILESASTNQTSMYLCASSFSGRAKNIQYFGAGTRLSVL.

The chain is built from TRBV2 and TRBJ1-1; D gene ambiguous. CDR3 size: 14 residues. Germline V CDR1 and CDR2: SNHLY, FYNNEI. Trimming removed 6 bases at V and 3 bases at J, with 14 bases between. CDR3 residues: CASSEAPGDTEAFF. Here the CDR3 DNA reads TGTGCCAGCAGCGAGGCGCCCGGGGACACTGAAGCTTTCTTT.

This chain links TRBV19 with TRBJ1-1; D is ambiguous. V lost 7 bases and J 3 bases, leaving 12 bases between the germline ends. The V gene's germline CDR1 is LNHDA and CDR2 SQIVND (reference sequence). The CDR3 runs to 13 residues. CDR3 sequence (DNA): TGTGCCAGTACCCGGAGAGCTGACACTGAAGCTTTCTTT. Residues: CASTRRADTEAFF.

The chain employs TRBV19 and TRBJ1-2; unclear D gene. From germline, CDR1 is LNHDA and CDR2 SQIVND (reference sequence). V lost 3 bases, J lost 3 bases, and 8 bases lay in between. The CDR3 runs to 13 residues. The CDR3 DNA reads TGTGCCAGTAGTATCGGGAAATACTATGGCTACACCTTC. Its protein is CASSIGKYYGYTF.

V and J are TRBV9 and TRBJ1-1; no clear D gene. This CDR3 region has 15 residues. The ends were cut back, 4 bases at V and 1 base at J, with 14 bases in the middle. Germline values: CDR1 SGDLS, CDR2 YYNGEE. In DNA form, the CDR3 reads TGTGCCAGCAGCCAGATAGCTTCACCGAACACTGAAGCTTTCTTT. Its translation is CASSQIASPNTEAFF.

The chain recombines TRBV9 with TRBJ1-2, with TRBD1 matching over 11 bases. CDR1 is SGDLS and CDR2 is YYNGEE in the germline V gene. The CDR3 is made up of 15 amino acids. J gave up 4 bases and V 3 bases, and 5 bases lay outside the gene matches. The CDR3: CASSADRGQFYGYTF. In nucleotides, the CDR3 is TGTGCCAGCAGCGCGGACAGGGGGCAGTTCTATGGCTACACCTTC.

The chain couples TRBV7-3 to TRBJ2-3; D not certain. CDR1 SGHTA and CDR2 FQGTGA come from the germline V gene. V lost 5 bases, J lost 2 bases, and 2 bases lay in between. There are 11 residues in the CDR3. CDR3 coding DNA: TGTGCCAGCAGCGACACAGATACGCAGTATTTT. Encoded protein: CASSDTDTQYF.

The V gene is TRBV7-9, the J gene TRBJ2-7, with 7 nucleotides matching TRBD1. There are 15 residues in the CDR3. The trim removed 0 bases at V and 3 bases at J, leaving 5 bases unmatched. Germline V gene sequence: CDR1 SEHNR, CDR2 FQNEAQ (reference sequence). CDR3 sequence reads: CASSLAGDRVYEQYF. The CDR3 DNA follows: TGTGCCAGCAGCTTAGCGGGAGACAGGGTCTACGAGCAGTACTTC. Full variable domain (missing parts from reference TRBV7-9 and TRBJ2-7): DTGVSQNPRHKITKRGQNVTFRCDPISEHNRLYWYRQTLGQGPEFLTYFQNEAQLEKSRLLSDRFSAERPKGSFSTLEIQRTEQGDSAMYLCASSLAGDRVYEQYFGPGTRLTVT.

This clone was recorded only once. This rearrangement joins TRBV19 to TRBJ1-1, with D maybe TRBD1 (6 bases). V dropped 5 bases and J dropped 4 bases, with 14 bases sitting between them. From germline, CDR1 is LNHDA and CDR2 SQIVND (reference sequence). The CDR3 consists of 14 residues. CDR3 sequence: CASSHRPDSTEAFF. The DNA of the CDR3 is TGTGCCAGTAGTCATCGACCGGACAGCACTGAAGCTTTCTTT.

The chain is built from TRBV5-4 and TRBJ2-7, with 11 bases matching TRBD1. CDR3 length: 16 residues. V was clipped by 4 bases and J by 1 base; unmatched bases: 7. Germline loops: CDR1 SGHNT, CDR2 YYREEE (reference sequence). The CDR3 nucleotides read TGTGCCAGCAGCCCGGACAGGGGGCGCTTATCCTACGAGCAGTACTTC. Its protein product is CASSPDRGRLSYEQYF.

This chain joins TRBV7-2 and TRBJ2-1; 13 bases align to TRBD2. This CDR3 spans 17 amino acids. Germline loops: CDR1 SGHTA, CDR2 FQGNSA. With 4 bases clipped from V and 3 bases from J, the junction kept 6 bases outside the gene matches. For the CDR3, the DNA is TGTGCCAGCAGCTGGGACGGGACTAGCGGGGTCTACAATGAGCAGTTCTTC. Translated, it gives CASSWDGTSGVYNEQFF.

The chain employs TRBV24-1 and TRBJ2-1, with D possibly matching TRBD1 (6 bases). The CDR3 length is 14 residues. In germline, CDR1 is KGHDR, CDR2 SFDVKD. Trimming left V 3 bases short and J 7 bases short, with 12 bases between. The DNA for the CDR3 is TGTGCCACCAGTGATCACAGGGACGTGAATGAGCAGTTCTTC. As protein: CATSDHRDVNEQFF.

This chain links TRBV5-1 with TRBJ1-1; TRBD1 agrees at 10 bases. CDR3 length: 16 amino acids. Germline CDR1 and CDR2: SGHRS and YFSETQ. V shed 0 bases and J 4 bases; nucleotides not matched to a gene: 6. The CDR3 here is CASSLGDRGKSTEAFF. In nucleotides, the CDR3 is TGCGCCAGCAGCTTGGGGGACAGGGGTAAAAGCACTGAAGCTTTCTTT.

The rearrangement joins TRBV2 to TRBJ2-3, with D perhaps being TRBD1 or TRBD2 (5 bases each). V lost 3 bases to trimming and J lost 1 base, with 5 bases between them. The V gene's germline CDR1 is SNHLY and CDR2 FYNNEI. CDR3 length equals 13 residues. Written as DNA, the CDR3 is TGTGCCAGCAGTGAGGGGGGCACAGATACGCAGTATTTT. Protein: CASSEGGTDTQYF.